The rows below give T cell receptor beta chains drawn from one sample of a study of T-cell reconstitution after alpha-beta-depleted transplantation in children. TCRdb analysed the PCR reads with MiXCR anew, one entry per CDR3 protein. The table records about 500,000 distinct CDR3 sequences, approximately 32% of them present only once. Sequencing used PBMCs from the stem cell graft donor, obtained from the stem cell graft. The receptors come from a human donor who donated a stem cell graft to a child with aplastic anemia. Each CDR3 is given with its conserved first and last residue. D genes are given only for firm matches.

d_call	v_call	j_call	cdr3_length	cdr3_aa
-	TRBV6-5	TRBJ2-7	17	CASSFHRALSTDGEQYF
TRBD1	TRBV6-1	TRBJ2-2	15	CASNPKTGLAGELFF
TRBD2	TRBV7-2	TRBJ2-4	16	CASSLGTASGTNIQYF
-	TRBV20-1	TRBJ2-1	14	CSASWRDSYNEQFF
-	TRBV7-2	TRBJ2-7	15	CASSLGIGISYEQYF
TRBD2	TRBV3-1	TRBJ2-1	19	CASSQGGLAGGLHYNEQFF
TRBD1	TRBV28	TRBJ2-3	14	CASRQDRGPDTQYF
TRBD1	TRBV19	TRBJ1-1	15	CASRGTGGLNTEAFF
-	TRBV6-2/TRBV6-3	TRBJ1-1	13	CASSYKANTEAFF
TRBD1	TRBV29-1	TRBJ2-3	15	CSVLAQGIVADTQYF
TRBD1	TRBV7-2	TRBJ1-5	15	CASSLVTGSDQPQHF
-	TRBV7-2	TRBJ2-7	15	CASSPPGRGIHEQYF
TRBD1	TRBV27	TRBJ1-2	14	CASAAGQGIGSYTF
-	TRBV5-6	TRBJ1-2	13	CASTLLGYYGYTF
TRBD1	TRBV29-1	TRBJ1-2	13	CSVVGQAVYGYTF
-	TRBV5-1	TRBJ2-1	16	CASSLAGAGGYNEQFF
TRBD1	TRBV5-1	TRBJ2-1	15	CASSSGDRPYNEQFF
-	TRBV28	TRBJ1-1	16	CASTLSTEGPNTEAFF
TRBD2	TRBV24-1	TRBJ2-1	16	CATSDELAGTYNEQFF
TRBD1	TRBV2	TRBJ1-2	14	CASSGTGGLYGYTF
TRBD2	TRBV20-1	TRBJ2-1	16	CSARDRTSGMDNEQFF
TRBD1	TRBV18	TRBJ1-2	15	CASSPRGQGDYGYTF
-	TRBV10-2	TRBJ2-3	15	CASSEIGGKTDTQYF
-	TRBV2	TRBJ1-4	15	CAGSSNGLTNEKLFF
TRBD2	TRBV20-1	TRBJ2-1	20	CSARDTEVAGPLSSYNEQFF
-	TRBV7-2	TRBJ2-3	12	CASSLLRDTQYF
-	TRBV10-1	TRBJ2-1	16	CASSVDRAGSYNEQFF
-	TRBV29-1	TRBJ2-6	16	CSVELLSGSGANVLTF
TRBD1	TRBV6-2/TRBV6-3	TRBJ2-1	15	CASSQRQGVYNEQFF
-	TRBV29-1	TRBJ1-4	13	CSVSGTDYEKLFF
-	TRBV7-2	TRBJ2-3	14	CASSYPLGRDTQYF
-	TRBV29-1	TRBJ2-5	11	CSVVLGETQYF
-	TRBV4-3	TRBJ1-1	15	CASSQDRLGATEAFF
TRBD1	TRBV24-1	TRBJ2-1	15	CATSDQGQGGNEQFF
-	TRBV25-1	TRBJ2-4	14	CASSEAAAKNIQYF
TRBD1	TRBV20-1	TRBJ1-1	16	CSARVLSRQGDTEAFF
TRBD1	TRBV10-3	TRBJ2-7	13	CGTGDSQAYEQYF
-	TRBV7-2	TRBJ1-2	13	CASSWGERYGYTF
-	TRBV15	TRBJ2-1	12	CATSRGLNEQFF
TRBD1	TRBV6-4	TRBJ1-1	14	CASRQTGMNTEAFF
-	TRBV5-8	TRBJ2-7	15	CASSTKDSGIREQYF
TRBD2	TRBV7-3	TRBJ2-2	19	CASSFTGLAGERNTGELFF
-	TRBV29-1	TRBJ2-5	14	CSVLTGGGRETQYF
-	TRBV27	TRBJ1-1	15	CASSFRGFGGTEAFF
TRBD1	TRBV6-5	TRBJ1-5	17	CASSLFTGTGNNQPQHF
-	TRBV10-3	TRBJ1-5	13	CAISVDNNQPQHF
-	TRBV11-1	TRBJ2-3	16	CASSFFQGTYTDTQYF
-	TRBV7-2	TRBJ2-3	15	CASSSPNRLVLRKYF
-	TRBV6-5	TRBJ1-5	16	CASSSGSGTVNQPQHF
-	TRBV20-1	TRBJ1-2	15	CSARGTGSLYWGYTF
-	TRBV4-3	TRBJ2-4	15	CASSQVAGDKNIQYF
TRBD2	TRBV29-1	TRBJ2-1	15	CSAVNLAGGMNEQFF
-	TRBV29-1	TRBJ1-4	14	CSVEDRGGHRRLFF
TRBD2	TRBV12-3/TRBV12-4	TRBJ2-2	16	CASSLSASGERRELFF
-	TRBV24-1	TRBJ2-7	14	CATSDPVVTHEQYF
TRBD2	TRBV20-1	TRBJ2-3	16	CSARDILAGGSDTQYF
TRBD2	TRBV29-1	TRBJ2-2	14	CSVERGVNTGELFF